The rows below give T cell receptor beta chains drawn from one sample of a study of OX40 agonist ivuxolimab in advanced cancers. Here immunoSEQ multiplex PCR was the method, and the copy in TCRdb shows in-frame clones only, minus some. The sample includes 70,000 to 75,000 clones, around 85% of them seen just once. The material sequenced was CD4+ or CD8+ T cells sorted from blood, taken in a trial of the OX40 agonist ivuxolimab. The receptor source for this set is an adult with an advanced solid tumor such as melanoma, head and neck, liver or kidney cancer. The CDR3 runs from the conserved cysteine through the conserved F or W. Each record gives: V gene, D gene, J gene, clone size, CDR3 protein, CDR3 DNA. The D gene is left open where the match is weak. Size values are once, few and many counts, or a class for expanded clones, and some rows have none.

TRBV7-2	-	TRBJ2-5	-	CASSFGRDSETQYF	TGTGCCAGCAGCTTTGGTCGGGACTCAGAGACCCAGTACTTC
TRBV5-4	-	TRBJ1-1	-	CASSPPLTSGTEAFF	TGTGCCAGCAGCCCGCCCCTCACGTCGGGCACTGAAGCTTTCTTT
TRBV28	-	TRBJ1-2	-	CASSHFPGPESYGYTF	TGTGCCAGCAGTCACTTTCCGGGCCCGGAAAGCTATGGCTACACCTTC
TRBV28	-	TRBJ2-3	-	CASSPSGQGELAGLTDTQYF	TGTGCCAGCAGTCCCTCGGGACAGGGAGAACTAGCGGGACTCACAGATACGCAGTATTTT
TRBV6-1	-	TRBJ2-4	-	CASSLGGAAKNIQYF	TGTGCCAGCAGTCTCGGGGGAGCAGCCAAAAACATTCAGTACTTC
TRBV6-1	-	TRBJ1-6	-	CASSSGIYNSPLHF	TGTGCCAGCAGTTCAGGAATCTATAATTCACCCCTCCACTTT
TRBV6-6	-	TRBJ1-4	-	CASRVGEEKLFF	TGTGCCAGCCGCGTAGGGGAGGAAAAACTGTTTTTT
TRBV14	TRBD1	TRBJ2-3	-	CASSLGQVGGTQYF	TGTGCCAGCAGCCTTGGACAGGTTGGGGGTACGCAGTATTTT
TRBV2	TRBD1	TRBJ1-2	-	CASYRDRTNYGYTF	TGTGCCAGCTACCGGGACAGAACTAACTATGGCTACACCTTC
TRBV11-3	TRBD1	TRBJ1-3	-	CASREGAKAGNTIYF	TGTGCCAGCAGGGAGGGGGCGAAGGCTGGAAACACCATATATTTT
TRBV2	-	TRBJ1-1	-	CASKLDRNTEAFF	TGTGCCAGCAAGTTAGACAGGAACACTGAAGCTTTCTTT
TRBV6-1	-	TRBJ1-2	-	CASSGGLMGYTF	TGTGCCAGCAGTGGGGGGTTGATGGGCTACACCTTC
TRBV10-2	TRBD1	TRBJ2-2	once	CASRGRQGAVGGRGTGELFF	TGCGCCAGCAGAGGAAGGCAGGGGGCAGTTGGAGGGCGGGGAACCGGGGAGCTGTTTTTT
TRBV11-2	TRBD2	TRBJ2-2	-	CASSLPSGRATTGELFF	TGTGCCAGCAGCTTACCAAGCGGGAGGGCAACAACCGGGGAGCTGTTTTTT
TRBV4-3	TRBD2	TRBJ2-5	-	CASSQDSAYGGRGETQYF	TGCGCCAGCAGCCAAGATTCGGCTTACGGCGGGAGGGGAGAGACCCAGTACTTC
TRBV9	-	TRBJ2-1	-	CASSVQGIVSNEQFF	TGTGCCAGCAGCGTGCAGGGAATCGTTTCGAATGAGCAGTTCTTC
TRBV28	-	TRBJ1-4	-	CASSLPLVRGGEEKLFF	TGTGCCAGCAGTCTCCCCTTGGTGAGGGGCGGGGAGGAAAAACTGTTTTTT
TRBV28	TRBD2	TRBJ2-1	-	CASRQLAGNNEQFF	TGTGCCAGCAGGCAACTAGCGGGGAACAATGAGCAGTTCTTC
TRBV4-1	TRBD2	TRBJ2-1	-	CASSQVLAYNEQFF	TGCGCCAGCAGCCAAGTACTAGCGTACAATGAGCAGTTCTTC
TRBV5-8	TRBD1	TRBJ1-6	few	CASSSGQGNSPLHF	TGTGCCAGCAGCTCGGGACAGGGTAATTCACCCCTCCACTTT
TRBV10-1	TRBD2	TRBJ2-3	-	CASSDSGGVSTDTQYF	TGCGCCAGCAGTGACAGCGGGGGGGTTTCCACAGATACGCAGTATTTT
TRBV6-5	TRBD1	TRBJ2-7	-	CASRLTGGTPGRQYF	TGTGCCAGCAGACTCACAGGGGGCACCCCCGGGCGGCAGTACTTC
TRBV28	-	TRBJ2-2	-	CASSPNTGELFF	TGTGCCAGCAGTCCCAACACCGGGGAGCTGTTTTTT